Each of the 5 T cell receptor beta chains below was sequenced from the same sample in a study of control samples from healthy donors and cancer patients. The method was immunoSEQ multiplex PCR; TCRdb's version includes in-frame clones alone and lacks a portion of them. The repertoire holds about 190,000 clones, with just under 95% as singletons. Sequencing was done on a sample of blood. Receptors were obtained from a man between 18 and 35 years old in good health.

The chain links TRBV6-5 to TRBJ1-1; D call uncertain. Trimming pared 6 bases from V and 4 bases from J, leaving 9 bases between. Looked up from germline, CDR1 is MNHEY and CDR2 is SVGAGI. CDR3 length: 12 amino acids. Written as DNA, the CDR3 is TGTGCCAGCAGCAATCGACTCACTGAAGCTTTCTTT. Its translation: CASSNRLTEAFF.

The rearrangement joins TRBV3-1 (or the pseudogene TRBV3-2) to TRBJ2-7, with D tentatively TRBD1 (6 bases). Germline CDR1 reads LGHDT; CDR2 reads YNNKEL (reference sequence). This CDR3 has 13 amino acids. Trimming shortened V by 4 bases and J by 3 bases, and 10 bases separated the two germline ends. CDR3 protein: CASSLGHRYEQYF. In nucleotides, the CDR3 is TGTGCCAGCAGCCTGGGACACCGCTACGAGCAGTACTTC.

This rearrangement joins TRBV10-2 to TRBJ2-4; D possibly uses TRBD1 or TRBD2 (5 bases each). Germline V gene data show CDR1 as WSHSY and CDR2 as SAAADI. Trimming left V 6 bases short and J 6 bases short, with 18 bases between. This CDR3 comprises 15 residues. CDR3: CASRSAGSDGNIQYF. CDR3 sequence (DNA): TGCGCCAGCAGGAGCGCAGGGAGCGACGGAAACATTCAGTACTTC.

This clone has a handful of counts. V and J are TRBV6-4 and TRBJ2-3, with D possibly being TRBD2 (6 bases). CDR1 MRHNA and CDR2 SNTAGT come from the germline V gene. This CDR3 has 14 amino acids. V was trimmed by 4 bases and J by 1 base, leaving 9 bases between them. The CDR3 loop reads CASSVSSGTDTQYF. CDR3 nucleotide sequence: TGTGCCAGCAGTGTGTCTAGCGGCACAGATACGCAGTATTTT.

J is TRBJ2-6 and V is TRBV15; D remains ambiguous. V dropped 6 bases and J dropped 4 bases, with 7 bases sitting between them. Germline V lookup: CDR1 LNHNV, CDR2 YYDKDF (reference sequence). This CDR3 is built from 13 residues. Here the CDR3 reads CATRSAGANVLTF. In nucleotides, the CDR3 is TGTGCCACCAGGAGCGCCGGGGCCAACGTCCTGACTTTC. Full variable domain (remainder filled in from reference TRBV15 and TRBJ2-6): DAMVIQNPRYQVTQFGKPVTLSCSQTLNHNVMYWYQQKSSQAPKLLFHYYDKDFNNEADTPDNFQSRRPNTSFCFLDIRSPGLGDTAMYLCATRSAGANVLTFGAGSRLTVL.